This T cell receptor beta chain originates from a study of blood T cell repertoires in COVID-19. Study background: Donors in the United States, Italy and Spain gave samples during acute or convalescent COVID-19.

As handled by the study authors: Amplified reference gene primers provided the basis for estimating nucleated cell counts. Using immunoSEQ multiplex PCR, the repertoire was profiled, and TCRdb retains in-frame clones only, with some absent. V and J calls and clone size are those listed in that table; D and trimming were worked out from the DNA. Counted here are 20,000 to 30,000 clones, about 91% occurring once; the ten biggest clones make up around 15%. V lost 3 bases and J 3 bases, leaving 12 bases between the germline ends. Germline V gives CDR1 MNHEY, CDR2 SVGEGT. The CDR3 length is 14 residues. The chain has TRBV6-2 or TRBV6-3 and TRBJ2-7; D call uncertain. The sequence came from a man aged 70-80 years with acute or convalescent COVID-19. Sequences were obtained from peripheral blood. CDR3 sequence (DNA): TGTGCCAGCAGTTATGGGCAGCCTCTCTACGAGCAGTACTTC. Residues: CASSYGQPLYEQYF.